A selection of T cell receptor beta chains follows, all from one sample in a study of cytomegalovirus exposure and HLA in healthy donors. The data were produced by immunoSEQ multiplex PCR, yet TCRdb's version contains in-frame clones alone and is incomplete. The repertoire holds some 140,000 clones, with around 75% as singletons. The specimen sequenced was PBMCs. All receptors come from a middle-aged man in good health and CMV-seronegative. The CDR3 runs from the conserved cysteine through the conserved F or W. The order of the fields is D gene, V gene, J gene, clone size, CDR3 protein, CDR3 DNA. D genes are given only for firm matches. A clone size is listed for some rows: how often the clone was seen (once, few, many), or a class if it is expanded.

d_call: .; v_call: TRBV5-4; j_call: TRBJ2-7; clone_size: .; cdr3_aa: CASSPWQGSYEQYF; cdr3_nt: TGTGCCAGCAGCCCATGGCAGGGATCCTACGAGCAGTACTTC
d_call: TRBD1; v_call: TRBV28; j_call: TRBJ2-2; clone_size: .; cdr3_aa: CASSSGQGFGELFF; cdr3_nt: TGTGCCAGCAGTTCGGGACAGGGCTTCGGGGAGCTGTTTTTT
d_call: .; v_call: TRBV29-1; j_call: TRBJ1-5; clone_size: .; cdr3_aa: CSVPVMWGRNQPQHF; cdr3_nt: TGCAGCGTGCCCGTGATGTGGGGGCGGAATCAGCCCCAGCATTTT
d_call: TRBD1; v_call: TRBV7-9; j_call: TRBJ1-6; clone_size: .; cdr3_aa: CASSSTPGQGLSPLHF; cdr3_nt: TGTGCCAGCAGCTCCACCCCGGGACAGGGGTTATCACCCCTCCACTTT
d_call: .; v_call: TRBV7-3; j_call: TRBJ2-1; clone_size: few; cdr3_aa: CASSPDWGGEQFF; cdr3_nt: TGTGCCAGCAGCCCCGACTGGGGCGGCGAGCAGTTCTTC
d_call: TRBD2; v_call: TRBV7-9; j_call: TRBJ2-1; clone_size: .; cdr3_aa: CASSGRGLAGSYNEQFF; cdr3_nt: TGTGCCAGCAGCGGTCGGGGACTAGCGGGCTCCTACAATGAGCAGTTCTTC
d_call: TRBD1; v_call: TRBV10-1; j_call: TRBJ1-5; clone_size: .; cdr3_aa: CATFCWTGLNQPQHF; cdr3_nt: TGCGCCACCTTTTGTTGGACAGGGCTCAATCAGCCCCAGCATTTT
d_call: .; v_call: TRBV7-2; j_call: TRBJ2-7; clone_size: .; cdr3_aa: CASSFEAGGRAFEIYEQYF; cdr3_nt: TGTGCCAGCAGCTTCGAAGCCGGGGGTAGAGCATTTGAAATCTACGAGCAGTACTTC
d_call: TRBD2; v_call: TRBV5-4; j_call: TRBJ2-7; clone_size: .; cdr3_aa: CASSSGLAGEREQYF; cdr3_nt: TGTGCCAGCAGCTCGGGACTAGCGGGAGAGCGGGAGCAGTACTTC
d_call: .; v_call: TRBV5-1; j_call: TRBJ2-1; clone_size: .; cdr3_aa: CASSLGPPSSEQFF; cdr3_nt: TGCGCCAGCAGCTTGGGGCCCCCATCAAGTGAGCAGTTCTTC
d_call: TRBD2; v_call: TRBV30; j_call: TRBJ2-7; clone_size: .; cdr3_aa: CACRAPSLAGGEQYF; cdr3_nt: TGTGCCTGTCGGGCCCCGTCACTAGCCGGGGGGGAGCAGTACTTC
d_call: .; v_call: TRBV5-1; j_call: TRBJ2-1; clone_size: .; cdr3_aa: CASSLAVGANEQFF; cdr3_nt: TGCGCCAGCAGCTTGGCCGTAGGGGCCAATGAGCAGTTCTTC
d_call: .; v_call: TRBV30; j_call: TRBJ2-7; clone_size: .; cdr3_aa: CAWSARRDSYEQYF; cdr3_nt: TGTGCCTGGAGTGCACGACGTGACAGCTACGAGCAGTACTTC
d_call: TRBD2; v_call: TRBV19; j_call: TRBJ2-1; clone_size: .; cdr3_aa: CASSARTSGRGGNEQFF; cdr3_nt: TGTGCCAGTAGTGCTAGGACTAGCGGGAGGGGAGGGAATGAGCAGTTCTTC
d_call: .; v_call: TRBV12-1; j_call: TRBJ1-1; clone_size: .; cdr3_aa: CASNLPGAGQGYIMNTEAFF; cdr3_nt: TGTGCCAGCAACCTCCCCGGAGCCGGACAGGGATATATCATGAACACTGAAGCTTTCTTT
d_call: TRBD2; v_call: TRBV7-6; j_call: TRBJ2-7; clone_size: .; cdr3_aa: CASSLGGGGYEQYF; cdr3_nt: TGTGCCAGCAGCTTAGGCGGGGGAGGCTACGAGCAGTACTTC
d_call: .; v_call: TRBV21-1; j_call: TRBJ1-1; clone_size: .; cdr3_aa: CASSKAGGTEAFF; cdr3_nt: TGTGCCAGCAGCAAAGCAGGGGGCACTGAAGCTTTCTTT
d_call: TRBD1; v_call: TRBV4-1; j_call: TRBJ2-7; clone_size: .; cdr3_aa: CASSPGTEYEQYF; cdr3_nt: TGCGCCAGCAGCCCCGGGACAGAGTACGAGCAGTACTTC
d_call: TRBD2; v_call: TRBV9; j_call: TRBJ2-5; clone_size: few; cdr3_aa: CASSPLGGSGQETQYF; cdr3_nt: TGTGCCAGCAGCCCACTGGGGGGGTCCGGCCAAGAGACCCAGTACTTC
d_call: TRBD2; v_call: TRBV5-1; j_call: TRBJ2-3; clone_size: .; cdr3_aa: CASSLGRTSGRQRDTQYF; cdr3_nt: TGCGCCAGCAGCTTGGGTAGGACTAGCGGGAGGCAAAGGGATACGCAGTATTTT
d_call: .; v_call: TRBV7-9; j_call: TRBJ1-1; clone_size: .; cdr3_aa: CASSLVRGVGTEAFF; cdr3_nt: TGTGCCAGCAGCTTAGTCAGGGGAGTAGGAACTGAAGCTTTCTTT
d_call: .; v_call: TRBV10-3; j_call: TRBJ1-5; clone_size: .; cdr3_aa: CAAHTPGGPNQPQHF; cdr3_nt: TGTGCCGCGCACACTCCCGGAGGGCCCAATCAGCCCCAGCATTTT
d_call: .; v_call: TRBV5-1; j_call: TRBJ1-2; clone_size: .; cdr3_aa: CASSSITENYGYTF; cdr3_nt: TGCGCCAGCAGCTCCATCACAGAAAACTATGGCTACACCTTC
d_call: TRBD2; v_call: TRBV7-2; j_call: TRBJ2-7; clone_size: .; cdr3_aa: CASSLELAGSYEQYF; cdr3_nt: TGTGCCAGCAGCTTAGAGTTAGCGGGCTCCTACGAGCAGTACTTC
d_call: .; v_call: TRBV4-3; j_call: TRBJ1-2; clone_size: .; cdr3_aa: CASSPGIANYGYTF; cdr3_nt: TGCGCCAGCAGCCCCGGGATAGCTAACTATGGCTACACCTTC
d_call: TRBD1; v_call: TRBV9; j_call: TRBJ2-1; clone_size: few; cdr3_aa: CASNDRDEYNEQFF; cdr3_nt: TGTGCCAGCAACGACAGGGACGAGTACAATGAGCAGTTCTTC
d_call: TRBD2; v_call: TRBV27; j_call: TRBJ2-1; clone_size: .; cdr3_aa: CASTHTSGVNNEQFF; cdr3_nt: TGTGCCAGCACCCACACTAGCGGGGTTAACAATGAGCAGTTCTTC
d_call: .; v_call: TRBV19; j_call: TRBJ2-7; clone_size: .; cdr3_aa: CASSRGTPLYEQYF; cdr3_nt: TGTGCCAGTAGTAGGGGGACTCCACTCTACGAGCAGTACTTC
d_call: TRBD2; v_call: TRBV5-1; j_call: TRBJ2-5; clone_size: .; cdr3_aa: CASSSLAGEETQYF; cdr3_nt: TGCGCCAGCAGCTCACTAGCGGGGGAAGAGACCCAGTACTTC
d_call: TRBD1; v_call: TRBV15; j_call: TRBJ2-1; clone_size: .; cdr3_aa: CATSRPTGAPNNEQFF; cdr3_nt: TGTGCCACCAGCAGACCCACAGGGGCACCTAACAATGAGCAGTTCTTC
d_call: .; v_call: TRBV7-7; j_call: TRBJ2-5; clone_size: .; cdr3_aa: CASSSGPHREETQYF; cdr3_nt: TGTGCCAGCAGCTCGGGTCCTCACAGGGAGGAGACCCAGTACTTC
d_call: TRBD1; v_call: TRBV23-1; j_call: TRBJ1-1; clone_size: .; cdr3_aa: CASSLTTYRGGGNTEAFF; cdr3_nt: TGCGCCAGCAGTCTAACCACCTACAGGGGAGGAGGGAACACTGAAGCTTTCTTT
d_call: .; v_call: TRBV29-1; j_call: TRBJ1-2; clone_size: .; cdr3_aa: CSVTQGGGYTF; cdr3_nt: TGCAGCGTCACACAGGGTGGTGGCTACACCTTC
d_call: TRBD2; v_call: TRBV7-3; j_call: TRBJ2-1; clone_size: once; cdr3_aa: CASSLAGGLGGNEQFF; cdr3_nt: TGTGCCAGCAGCTTAGCGGGGGGCCTTGGGGGCAATGAGCAGTTCTTC
d_call: TRBD1; v_call: TRBV18; j_call: TRBJ2-1; clone_size: once; cdr3_aa: CATLAGTGAYNEQFF; cdr3_nt: TGTGCCACGCTCGCAGGGACAGGGGCCTACAATGAGCAGTTCTTC
d_call: .; v_call: TRBV5-8; j_call: TRBJ1-1; clone_size: few; cdr3_aa: CASSLADGGGRDTEAFF; cdr3_nt: TGTGCCAGCAGCTTGGCCGATGGGGGGGGTAGGGACACTGAAGCTTTCTTT
d_call: TRBD1; v_call: TRBV7-3; j_call: TRBJ2-5; clone_size: .; cdr3_aa: CASSVDRGETQYF; cdr3_nt: TGTGCCAGCAGCGTTGACAGGGGCGAGACCCAGTACTTC
d_call: TRBD1; v_call: TRBV10-3; j_call: TRBJ1-5; clone_size: .; cdr3_aa: CAISVSRGDQPQHF; cdr3_nt: TGTGCCATCAGTGTGAGCAGGGGGGACCAGCCCCAGCATTTT
d_call: TRBD2; v_call: TRBV5-8; j_call: TRBJ2-5; clone_size: .; cdr3_aa: CASSLVVASGEETQYF; cdr3_nt: TGTGCCAGCAGCTTGGTAGTGGCTAGCGGGGAAGAGACCCAGTACTTC
d_call: .; v_call: TRBV5-4; j_call: TRBJ2-7; clone_size: few; cdr3_aa: CASSPGSPSSSYEQYF; cdr3_nt: TGTGCCAGCAGCCCAGGGTCCCCATCCTCCTCCTACGAGCAGTACTTC
d_call: .; v_call: TRBV13; j_call: TRBJ2-1; clone_size: .; cdr3_aa: CASSFGGAAYNEQFF; cdr3_nt: TGTGCCAGCAGCTTTGGTGGAGCTGCCTACAATGAGCAGTTCTTC
d_call: .; v_call: TRBV12-5; j_call: TRBJ2-5; clone_size: .; cdr3_aa: CASGSLRTAEETQYF; cdr3_nt: TGTGCTAGTGGTTCCCTTCGGACAGCAGAAGAGACCCAGTACTTC
d_call: .; v_call: TRBV9; j_call: TRBJ1-1; clone_size: few; cdr3_aa: CASSVSTGEAFF; cdr3_nt: TGTGCCAGCAGCGTTTCGACCGGGGAAGCTTTCTTT
d_call: .; v_call: TRBV10-3; j_call: TRBJ1-4; clone_size: .; cdr3_aa: CAISEYGGTNEKLFF; cdr3_nt: TGTGCCATCAGTGAGTACGGGGGAACTAATGAAAAACTGTTTTTT
d_call: .; v_call: TRBV7-3; j_call: TRBJ2-7; clone_size: .; cdr3_aa: CASSWDGGPGYEQYF; cdr3_nt: TGTGCCAGCAGCTGGGATGGAGGGCCAGGCTACGAGCAGTACTTC
d_call: .; v_call: TRBV2; j_call: TRBJ2-2; clone_size: .; cdr3_aa: CASGGTAPSVFF; cdr3_nt: TGTGCCAGCGGCGGGACAGCCCCTTCAGTGTTTTTT
d_call: TRBD1; v_call: TRBV2; j_call: TRBJ2-3; clone_size: once; cdr3_aa: CASLGTGQVDTQYF; cdr3_nt: TGTGCCAGCCTTGGGACAGGGCAGGTAGATACGCAGTATTTT
d_call: .; v_call: TRBV15; j_call: TRBJ2-7; clone_size: few; cdr3_aa: CATSRGQGRDEQYF; cdr3_nt: TGTGCCACCAGCAGAGGCCAGGGGAGGGACGAGCAGTACTTC
d_call: TRBD1; v_call: TRBV10-3; j_call: TRBJ2-7; clone_size: .; cdr3_aa: CAIGRGQGYYEQYF; cdr3_nt: TGTGCCATCGGGAGGGGACAGGGATACTACGAGCAGTACTTC
d_call: TRBD2; v_call: TRBV5-1; j_call: TRBJ2-2; clone_size: .; cdr3_aa: CASSLWDYQTGELFF; cdr3_nt: TGCGCCAGCAGCCTATGGGACTACCAGACCGGGGAGCTGTTTTTT
d_call: .; v_call: TRBV19; j_call: TRBJ2-6; clone_size: .; cdr3_aa: CASSIWTSGANVLTF; cdr3_nt: TGTGCCAGTAGTATATGGACATCCGGGGCCAACGTCCTGACTTTC
d_call: .; v_call: TRBV11-2; j_call: TRBJ1-4; clone_size: .; cdr3_aa: CASSLGGVEKLFF; cdr3_nt: TGTGCCAGCAGCTTAGGGGGGGTTGAAAAACTGTTTTTT
d_call: .; v_call: TRBV5-1; j_call: TRBJ2-7; clone_size: .; cdr3_aa: CASSPGETYEQYF; cdr3_nt: TGCGCCAGCAGCCCGGGGGAAACCTACGAGCAGTACTTC